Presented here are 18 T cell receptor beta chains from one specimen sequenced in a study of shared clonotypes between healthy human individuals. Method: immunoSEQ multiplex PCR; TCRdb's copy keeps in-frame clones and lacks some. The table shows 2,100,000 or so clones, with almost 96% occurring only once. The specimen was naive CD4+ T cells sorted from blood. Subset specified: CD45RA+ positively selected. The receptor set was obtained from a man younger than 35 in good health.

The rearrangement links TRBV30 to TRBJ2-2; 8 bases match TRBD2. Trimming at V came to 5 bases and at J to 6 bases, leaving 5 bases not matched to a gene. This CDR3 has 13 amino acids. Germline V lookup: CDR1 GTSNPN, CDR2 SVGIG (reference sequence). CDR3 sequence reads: CAWGGGRPGELFF. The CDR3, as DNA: TGTGCCTGGGGAGGCGGGAGGCCCGGGGAGCTGTTTTTT.

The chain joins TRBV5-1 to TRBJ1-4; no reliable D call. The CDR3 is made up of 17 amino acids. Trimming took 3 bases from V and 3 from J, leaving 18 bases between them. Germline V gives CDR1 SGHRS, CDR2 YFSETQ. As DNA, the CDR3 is TGCGCCAGCAGCTACTACCCCCGGAGTTCTGCTAATGAAAAACTGTTTTTT. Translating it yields CASSYYPRSSANEKLFF.

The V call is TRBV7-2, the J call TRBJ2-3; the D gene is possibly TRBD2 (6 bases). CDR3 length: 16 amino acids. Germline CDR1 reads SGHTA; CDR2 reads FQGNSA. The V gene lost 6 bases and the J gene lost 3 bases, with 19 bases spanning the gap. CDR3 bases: TGTGCCAGCAGTCCCTTTGGGGGAGGCGTTACAGATACGCAGTATTTT. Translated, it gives CASSPFGGGVTDTQYF.

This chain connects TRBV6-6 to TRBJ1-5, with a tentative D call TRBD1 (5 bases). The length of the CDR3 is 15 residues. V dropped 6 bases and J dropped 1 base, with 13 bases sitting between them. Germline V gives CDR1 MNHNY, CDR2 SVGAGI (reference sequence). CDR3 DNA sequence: TGTGCCAGCAGCCATCGAAGGGGCAGCAATCAGCCCCAGCATTTT. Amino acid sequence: CASSHRRGSNQPQHF.

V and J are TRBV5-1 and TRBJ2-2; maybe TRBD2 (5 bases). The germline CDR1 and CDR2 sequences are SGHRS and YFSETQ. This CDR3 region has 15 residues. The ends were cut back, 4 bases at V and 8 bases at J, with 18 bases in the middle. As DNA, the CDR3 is TGCGCCAGCAGCCCGCCGGAGGAAGGTACGGGGGAGCTGTTTTTT. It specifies CASSPPEEGTGELFF.

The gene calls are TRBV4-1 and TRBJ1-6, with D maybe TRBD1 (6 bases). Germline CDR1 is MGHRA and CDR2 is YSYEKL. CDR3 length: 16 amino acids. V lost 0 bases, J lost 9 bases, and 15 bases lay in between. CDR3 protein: CASSQDLNTGSSPLHF. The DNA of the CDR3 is TGCGCCAGCAGCCAAGATTTGAATACAGGGTCTTCACCCCTCCACTTT.

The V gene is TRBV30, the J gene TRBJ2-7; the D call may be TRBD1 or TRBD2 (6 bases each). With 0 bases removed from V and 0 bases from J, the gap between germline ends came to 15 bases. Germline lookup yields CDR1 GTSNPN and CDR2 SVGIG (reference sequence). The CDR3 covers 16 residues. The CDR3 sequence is CAWSVRRGTGSYEQYF. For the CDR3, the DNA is TGTGCCTGGAGTGTACGAAGGGGGACTGGCTCCTACGAGCAGTACTTC. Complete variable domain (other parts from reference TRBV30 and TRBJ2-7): SQTIHQWPATLVQPVGSPLSLECTVEGTSNPNLYWYRQAAGRGLQLLFYSVGIGQISSEVPQNLSASRPQDRQFILSSKKLLLSDSGFYLCAWSVRRGTGSYEQYFGPGTRLTVT.

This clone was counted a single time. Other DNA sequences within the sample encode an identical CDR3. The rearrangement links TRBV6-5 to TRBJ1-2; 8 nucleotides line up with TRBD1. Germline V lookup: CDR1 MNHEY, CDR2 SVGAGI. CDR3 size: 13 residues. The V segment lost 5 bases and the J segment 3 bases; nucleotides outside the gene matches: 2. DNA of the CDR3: TGTGCCAGCAGTAGGGGACAGGACTATGGCTACACCTTC. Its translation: CASSRGQDYGYTF.

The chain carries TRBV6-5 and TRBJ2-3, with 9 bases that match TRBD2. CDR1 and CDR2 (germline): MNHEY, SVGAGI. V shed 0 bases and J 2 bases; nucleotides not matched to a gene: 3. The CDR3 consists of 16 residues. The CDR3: CASSYSAGGHTDTQYF. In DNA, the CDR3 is TGTGCCAGCAGTTACTCGGCGGGAGGGCACACAGATACGCAGTATTTT.

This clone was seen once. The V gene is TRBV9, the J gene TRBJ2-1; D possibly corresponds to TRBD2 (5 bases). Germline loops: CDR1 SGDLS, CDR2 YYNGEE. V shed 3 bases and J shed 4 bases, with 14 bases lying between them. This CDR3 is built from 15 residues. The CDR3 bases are TGTGCCAGCAGCGGCGCCGGGAATTCTTACAATGAGCAGTTCTTC. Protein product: CASSGAGNSYNEQFF.

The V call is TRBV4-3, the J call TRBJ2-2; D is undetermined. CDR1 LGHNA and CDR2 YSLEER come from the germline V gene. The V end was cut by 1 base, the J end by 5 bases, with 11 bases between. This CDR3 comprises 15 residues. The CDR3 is CASSQGTTQTGELFF. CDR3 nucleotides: TGCGCCAGCAGCCAAGGGACCACCCAGACCGGGGAGCTGTTTTTT.

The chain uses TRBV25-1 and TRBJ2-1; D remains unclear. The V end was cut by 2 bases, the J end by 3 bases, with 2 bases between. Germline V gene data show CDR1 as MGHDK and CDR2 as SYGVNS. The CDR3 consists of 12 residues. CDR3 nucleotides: TGTGCCAGCAGTGAAAACTACAATGAGCAGTTCTTC. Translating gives CASSENYNEQFF.

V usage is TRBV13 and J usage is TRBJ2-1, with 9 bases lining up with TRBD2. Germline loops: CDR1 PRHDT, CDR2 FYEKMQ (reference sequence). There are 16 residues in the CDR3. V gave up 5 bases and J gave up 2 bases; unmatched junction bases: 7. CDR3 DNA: TGTGCCAGCAGCACTATAGCGGGAGCCCCCTACAATGAGCAGTTCTTC. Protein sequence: CASSTIAGAPYNEQFF.

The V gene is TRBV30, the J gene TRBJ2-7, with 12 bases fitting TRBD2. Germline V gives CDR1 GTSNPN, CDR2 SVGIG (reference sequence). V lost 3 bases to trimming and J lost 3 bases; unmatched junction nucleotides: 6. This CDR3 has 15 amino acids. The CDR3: CAWRRLAGGDYEQYF. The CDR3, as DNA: TGTGCCTGGAGAAGGCTAGCGGGGGGGGACTACGAGCAGTACTTC.

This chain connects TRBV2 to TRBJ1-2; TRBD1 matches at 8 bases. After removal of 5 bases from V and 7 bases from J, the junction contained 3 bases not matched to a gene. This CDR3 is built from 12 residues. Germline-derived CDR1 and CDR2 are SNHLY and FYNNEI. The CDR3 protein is CASSTGGFGYTF. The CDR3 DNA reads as TGTGCCAGCAGTACAGGGGGGTTTGGCTACACCTTC. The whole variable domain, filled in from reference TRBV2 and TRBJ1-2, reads EPEVTQTPSHQVTQMGQEVILRCVPISNHLYFYWYRQILGQKVEFLVSFYNNEISEKSEIFDDQFSVERPDGSNFTLKIRSTKLEDSAMYFCASSTGGFGYTFGSGTRLTVV.

The CDR3 loop is CASSLLSGTGSSPLHF. In DNA form, the CDR3 reads TGTGCCAGCAGCTTACTTTCAGGGACAGGGAGTTCACCCCTCCACTTT. V is TRBV7-2 and J is TRBJ1-6; 9 positions match TRBD1. Germline V gene lookup returns CDR1 SGHTA and CDR2 FQGNSA. V shed 2 bases, J shed 9 bases, and the junction held 8 bases outside the gene matches. The CDR3 loop spans 16 amino acids. The complete variable domain, with remaining parts taken from reference TRBV7-2 and TRBJ1-6, reads GAGVSQSPSNKVTEKGKDVELRCDPISGHTALYWYRQSLGQGLEFLIYFQGNSAPDKSGLPSDRFSAERTGGSVSTLTIQRTQQEDSAVYLCASSLLSGTGSSPLHFGNGTRLTVT.

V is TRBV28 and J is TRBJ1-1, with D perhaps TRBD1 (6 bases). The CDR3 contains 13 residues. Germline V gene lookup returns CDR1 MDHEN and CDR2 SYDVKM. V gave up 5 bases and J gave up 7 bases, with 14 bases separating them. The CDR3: CASSRPGHNEAFF. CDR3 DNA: TGTGCCAGCAGTCGCCCGGGACACAATGAAGCTTTCTTT.

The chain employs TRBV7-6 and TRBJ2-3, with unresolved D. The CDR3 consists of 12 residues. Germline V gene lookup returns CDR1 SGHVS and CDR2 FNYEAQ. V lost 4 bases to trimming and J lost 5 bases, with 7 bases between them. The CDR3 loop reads CASSSAGDTQYF. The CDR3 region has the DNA TGTGCCAGCAGCTCAGCCGGAGATACGCAGTATTTT.